This T cell receptor (beta chain) was sequenced in a study of blood T cell repertoires in COVID-19. In the study overall: Acute and convalescent COVID-19 specimens originated in the United States, Italy and Spain. Sources were T cells, B-cell-depleted T cells, or PBMCs; the material itself was cDNA or gDNA.

This CDR3 has 12 amino acids. Germline V lookup: CDR1 SGHVS, CDR2 FQNEAQ. V was clipped by 5 bases and J by 8 bases, with 11 bases between them. In the source study's methods: How many nucleated cells were present was estimated from reference gene primer amplification. The table came from immunoSEQ multiplex PCR; TCRdb's copy has only in-frame clones and leaves some out. V and J calls and clone size are those listed in that table; D and trimming were worked out from the DNA. The table records more than 250,000 clones, approximately 87% of them present only once. The sequence was collected from a man aged 55 to 70 who had recovered from COVID-19. The chain uses TRBV7-8 and TRBJ2-3, with D hard to call. Sequencing was done on a sample of peripheral blood. CDR3 in amino acids: CASSLSFPTQYF. CDR3 coding DNA: TGTGCCAGCAGCCTTAGTTTCCCTACGCAGTATTTT. Together with reference TRBV7-8 and TRBJ2-3, the CDR3 gives the full variable domain: GAGVSQSPRYKVAKRGQDVALRCDPISGHVSLFWYQQALGQGPEFLTYFQNEAQLDKSGLPSDRFFAERPEGSVSTLKIQRTQQEDSAVYLCASSLSFPTQYFGPGTRLTVL.